The rows below give T cell receptor beta chains drawn from one sample of a study of T-cell memory formation after mild COVID-19. TCRdb independently ran MiXCR on the 5' RACE reads; one entry per CDR3 protein. The profile covers about 350,000 distinct CDR3 sequences, with around an eighth appearing a single time and about 20% taken by the ten largest. Sequenced sample: PBMCs or a T cell subset sorted from them (not recorded which). The receptor set was obtained from a man in his late teens or twenties who had mild COVID-19 (a few samples of this study predate the infection). Cell type and time point are not known. CDR3s include the opening cysteine and the closing phenylalanine or tryptophan. A D gene is named only where the DNA matches it firmly. Expanded clones are given a class, and other clones once, few, many or no size at all.

d_call clone_size j_call v_call cdr3_nt cdr3_aa
NA many TRBJ2-5 TRBV11-2 TGTGCCAGCAGCTTAGGGGCTTGGGAGACCCAGTACTTC CASSLGAWETQYF
NA many TRBJ1-5 TRBV5-1 TGCGCCAGCAGCCCGGGGGCAGGAGATCAGCCCCAGCATTTT CASSPGAGDQPQHF
NA NA TRBJ1-2 TRBV11-2 TGTGCCAGCAGTAAACCGCCAGGGAGCTCGCATAACTATGGCTACACCTTC CASSKPPGSSHNYGYTF
NA NA TRBJ2-3 TRBV5-6 TGTGCCAGCAGCTCGCCCCGGGCCACAGATACGCAGTATTTT CASSSPRATDTQYF
NA NA TRBJ1-1 TRBV28 TGTGCCAGCAGTCAAACCCTCGAAGCTTTCTTT CASSQTLEAFF
NA few TRBJ2-7 TRBV7-9 TGTGCCAGCAGCTACGACACCTACGAGCAGTACTTC CASSYDTYEQYF
NA few TRBJ2-3 TRBV6-5 TGTGCCAGCAGTTACGAGCGGGGCACAGATACGCAGTATTTT CASSYERGTDTQYF
NA many TRBJ2-1 TRBV6-2/TRBV6-3 TGTGCCAGCAGTACAAAGGGTTATGGATCCTACAATGAGCAGTTCTTC CASSTKGYGSYNEQFF
NA many TRBJ1-6 TRBV27 TGTGCCAGCAGTTTATCGAACGGAGATAATTCACCCCTCCACTTT CASSLSNGDNSPLHF
NA NA TRBJ2-3 TRBV7-3 TGTGCCAGCAGCCGAGGGCAGGGAGCCCTCACAGATACGCAGTATTTT CASSRGQGALTDTQYF
NA NA TRBJ2-7 TRBV29-1 TGCAGCGTTGAAGCTGCTAGGGGGTCCTACGAGCAGTACTTC CSVEAARGSYEQYF
NA NA TRBJ1-5 TRBV7-2 TGTGCCAGCAGCTTAATTTCGGGGAGCTACAATCAGCCCCAGCATTTT CASSLISGSYNQPQHF
NA NA TRBJ2-2 TRBV7-2 TGTGCCAGCAGCTTAGGGACGGGGTACACCGGGGAGCTGTTTTTT CASSLGTGYTGELFF
NA few TRBJ2-1 TRBV20-1 TGCAGTGCCACGTACCCCATGGGCAATGAGCAGTTCTTC CSATYPMGNEQFF
NA NA TRBJ2-1 TRBV7-2 TGTGCCAGCAGCTTAGACCCGGTCGACAGCCGTTTCTTC CASSLDPVDSRFF
NA NA TRBJ2-1 TRBV6-2/TRBV6-3 TGTGCCAGCAGCATACCCCGTGGAGCCTACAATGAGCAGTTCTTC CASSIPRGAYNEQFF
NA NA TRBJ1-5 TRBV18 TGTGCCAGCTCACCGGGGTGGGGGACCACGGTAGCCCAGCATTTT CASSPGWGTTVAQHF
NA few TRBJ2-1 TRBV25-1 TGTGCCAGCACTTTTCTCCTGGGGTTCTTC CASTFLLGFF
NA NA TRBJ2-1 TRBV7-9 TGTGCCAGCAGCTTAGTCCCTAGCTTCGATGAGCAGTTCTTC CASSLVPSFDEQFF